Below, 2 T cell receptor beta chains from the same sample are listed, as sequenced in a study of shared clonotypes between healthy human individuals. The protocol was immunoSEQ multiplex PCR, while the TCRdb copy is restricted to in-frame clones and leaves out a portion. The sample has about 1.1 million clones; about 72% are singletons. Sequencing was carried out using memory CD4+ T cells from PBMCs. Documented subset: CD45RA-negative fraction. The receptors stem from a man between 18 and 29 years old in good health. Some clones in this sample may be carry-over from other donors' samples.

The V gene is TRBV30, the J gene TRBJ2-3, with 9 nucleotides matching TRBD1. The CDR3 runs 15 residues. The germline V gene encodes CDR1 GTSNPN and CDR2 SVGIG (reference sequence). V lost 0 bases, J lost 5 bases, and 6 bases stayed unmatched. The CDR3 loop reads CAWSVRDRDIDTQYF. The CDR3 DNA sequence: TGTGCCTGGAGTGTACGGGACAGGGACATAGATACGCAGTATTTT.

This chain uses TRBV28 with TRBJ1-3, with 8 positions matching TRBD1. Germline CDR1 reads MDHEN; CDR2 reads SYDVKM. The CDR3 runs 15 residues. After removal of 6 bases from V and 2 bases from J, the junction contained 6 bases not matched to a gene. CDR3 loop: CASRLPTGAGNTIYF. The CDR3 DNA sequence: TGTGCCAGCAGGCTCCCGACAGGGGCTGGAAACACCATATATTTT.